Presented here are 20 T cell receptor beta chains from one specimen sequenced in a study of T cell responses to AZD1222 COVID-19 vaccine. TCRdb keeps only in-frame clones here, not all; method: immunoSEQ multiplex PCR. The sample yields tens of thousands of clones, 80% seen once. The sequences come from peripheral blood, collected 28 days after the second AZD1222 dose. The origin of the receptors is an adult who received the AZD1222 COVID-19 vaccine.

The chain couples TRBV3-1 (or the pseudogene TRBV3-2) to TRBJ1-2; no reliable D call. The germline V and J ends were trimmed by 1 base and 8 bases, with 8 bases remaining between them. The CDR3 runs to 12 residues. The germline gives CDR1 LGHDT, CDR2 YNNKEL (reference sequence). The CDR3 here is CASSQGLSGYTF. CDR3 DNA: TGTGCCAGCAGCCAAGGTCTAAGCGGCTACACCTTC.

The table lists this clone with a count of one. The CDR3 is CASSELVRDTQYF. CDR3 bases: TGTGCCAGCAGTGAATTAGTACGAGATACGCAGTATTTT. The chain links TRBV6-1 to TRBJ2-3; no definite D call. The CDR3 has 13 amino acids. Deletions cut 2 bases from V and 5 bases from J, with 8 bases between. The germline V gene has CDR1 MNHNS and CDR2 SASEGT.

The V and J genes are TRBV23-1 and TRBJ2-3; 7 nucleotides agree with TRBD2. TRBV23-1 is given ORF status, its function remaining uncertain. This CDR3 is built from 18 residues. V shed 3 bases and J 2 bases; nucleotides not matched to a gene: 14. The CDR3 DNA follows: TGCGCCAGCAGTCACTTGCGTTGGCTAGCGGAGCCCACAGATACGCAGTATTTT. Its translation is CASSHLRWLAEPTDTQYF.

The chain combines TRBV6-5 with TRBJ1-2, with 9 bases matching TRBD1. This CDR3 is 14 amino acids long. The V and J ends lost 5 bases and 4 bases, in that order; junction bases with no gene match: 5. Germline values: CDR1 MNHEY, CDR2 SVGAGI. The CDR3: CASSPGQGGYGYTF. CDR3 nucleotides: TGTGCCAGCAGTCCGGGACAGGGCGGCTATGGCTACACCTTC.

V is TRBV6-5 and J is TRBJ1-6; 9 bases are a match to TRBD1. The CDR3 totals 14 residues. Germline V gene data show CDR1 as MNHEY and CDR2 as SVGAGI. With V trimmed by 4 bases and J by 9 bases, 4 bases remained unmatched. As DNA, the CDR3 is TGTGCCAGCAGTTCGGAGGACAGGGGTTCACCCCTCCACTTT. This codes for CASSSEDRGSPLHF.

There are a few counts of this clone. The rearrangement uses TRBV12-3 or TRBV12-4 and TRBJ1-2; 7 bases are a match to TRBD1. V shed 6 bases and J 4 bases; nucleotides not matched to a gene: 5. CDR3 length equals 13 residues. CDR3 residues: CASSADRVYGYTF. CDR3 nucleotides: TGTGCCAGCAGCGCAGACAGGGTCTATGGCTACACCTTC.

The chain is built from TRBV21-1 and TRBJ1-5. TRBV21-1 is a listed pseudogene. The CDR3 is 14 residues long. As DNA, the CDR3 is TGTGCCAACCACACGGGAAAGGTCAATCAGCCCCAGCATTTT. It yields the protein CANHTGKVNQPQHF.

The CDR3 loop reads CASSSGQGAADTQYF. CDR3 nucleotides: TGTGCCAGCAGCTCGGGACAGGGGGCAGCGGATACGCAGTATTTT. This rearrangement joins TRBV5-4 to TRBJ2-3; 12 nucleotides line up with TRBD1. The germline CDR1 and CDR2 sequences are SGHNT and YYREEE (reference sequence). CDR3 length: 15 amino acids. J lost 6 bases, V lost 3 bases, and 5 bases had no gene match. The whole variable domain, filled in from reference TRBV5-4 and TRBJ2-3, reads ETGVTQSPTHLIKTRGQQVTLRCSSQSGHNTVSWYQQALGQGPQFIFQYYREEENGRGNFPPRFSGLQFPNYSSELNVNALELDDSALYLCASSSGQGAADTQYFGPGTRLTVL.

V is TRBV29-1 and J is TRBJ1-1; TRBD1 is a possible D gene (6 bases). This CDR3 is 12 amino acids long. Germline V gives CDR1 SQVTM, CDR2 ANQGSEA. Trimming removed 3 bases at V and 10 bases at J, with 15 bases between. The CDR3 spells CSVDVGGRGAFF. Here the CDR3 DNA reads TGCAGCGTTGATGTCGGGGGGCGGGGAGCTTTCTTT.

The V gene is TRBV5-1, the J gene TRBJ1-4; a possible D gene is TRBD1 (6 bases). The V gene's germline CDR1 is SGHRS and CDR2 YFSETQ. The CDR3 runs to 18 residues. Deletions cut 0 bases from V and 0 bases from J, with 15 bases between. CDR3 residues: CASSLGYGGPSTNEKLFF. CDR3 sequence (DNA): TGCGCCAGCAGCTTGGGCTACGGGGGGCCCTCAACTAATGAAAAACTGTTTTTT.

J is TRBJ1-5 and V is TRBV7-2; D is possibly TRBD1 (6 bases). Looked up from germline, CDR1 is SGHTA and CDR2 is FQGNSA. The germline V and J ends were trimmed by 4 bases and 7 bases, with 17 bases remaining between them. CDR3 length: 15 residues. The chain's CDR3 is CASSSSGHRGQPQHF. The CDR3 nucleotides are TGTGCCAGCAGCTCATCGGGACACCGTGGCCAGCCCCAGCATTTT.

The chain links TRBV4-1 to TRBJ2-1, with 14 nucleotides matching TRBD2. Trimming at V came to 2 bases and at J to 7 bases, leaving 4 bases not matched to a gene. Germline V lookup: CDR1 MGHRA, CDR2 YSYEKL. The length of the CDR3 is 16 residues. The CDR3 region is CASSQSGLAGGNEQFF. The CDR3 coding sequence is TGCGCCAGCAGCCAATCTGGACTAGCGGGGGGTAATGAGCAGTTCTTC.

The chain employs TRBV7-2 and TRBJ1-5, with TRBD1 identical over 10 bases. Germline CDR1 reads SGHTA; CDR2 reads FQGNSA. The V gene end was trimmed by 3 bases and the J gene end by 6 bases; junction bases not matched to a gene: 5. CDR3 length: 15 amino acids. DNA of the CDR3: TGTGCCAGCAGCTTTGGGACAGGGGTCTCTCAGCCCCAGCATTTT. Translation gives CASSFGTGVSQPQHF.

The chain recombines TRBV2 with TRBJ1-1; 7 bases map to TRBD1. Germline V gene lookup returns CDR1 SNHLY and CDR2 FYNNEI. The V gene end was trimmed by 6 bases and the J gene end by 3 bases; junction bases not matched to a gene: 10. The CDR3 runs 15 residues. The CDR3 is CASSGYPDRDTEAFF. The CDR3 region has the DNA TGTGCCAGCAGCGGATATCCCGACAGGGACACTGAAGCTTTCTTT.

The chain combines TRBV28 with TRBJ1-5; tentatively, D is TRBD1 (5 bases). The germline V and J ends were trimmed by 6 bases and 6 bases, with 9 bases remaining between them. The CDR3 length is 12 residues. Germline CDR1 and CDR2: MDHEN and SYDVKM. The CDR3 here is CASRGPGQPQHF. CDR3 coding DNA: TGTGCCAGCAGGGGACCAGGTCAGCCCCAGCATTTT.

V usage is TRBV5-1 and J usage is TRBJ2-2; TRBD1 is a possible D gene (6 bases). V shed 4 bases and J shed 3 bases, with 7 bases lying between them. This CDR3 is built from 13 residues. Germline V CDR1 and CDR2: SGHRS, YFSETQ. The CDR3 region has the DNA TGCGCCAGCAGCGCAGGGGACACCGGGGAGCTGTTTTTT. Protein sequence: CASSAGDTGELFF.

The chain couples TRBV18 to TRBJ1-5, with D tentatively TRBD1 (5 bases). V dropped 2 bases and J dropped 6 bases, with 17 bases sitting between them. The CDR3 sequence is 16 residues long. The germline V gene has CDR1 KGHSH and CDR2 LQKENI. This chain's CDR3 is CASSPGGAGGGQPQHF. In DNA form, the CDR3 reads TGTGCCAGCTCACCAGGAGGGGCAGGAGGTGGTCAGCCCCAGCATTTT.

This chain connects TRBV5-1 to TRBJ2-1; D not certain. CDR1 is SGHRS, CDR2 YFSETQ, per germline. V dropped 4 bases and J dropped 7 bases, with 12 bases sitting between them. The CDR3 totals 13 residues. The CDR3 nucleotides are TGCGCCAGCAGCCTGTATGAACAAAATGAGCAGTTCTTC. It yields the protein CASSLYEQNEQFF.

This chain links TRBV7-9 with TRBJ1-1, with a tentative D call TRBD1 (6 bases). The CDR3 is 15 amino acids. V gave up 7 bases and J gave up 1 base, with 16 bases separating them. The germline CDR1 and CDR2 sequences are SEHNR and FQNEAQ (reference sequence). DNA of the CDR3: TGTGCCAGCACCGAACAGGGTACAACGAACACTGAAGCTTTCTTT. Its translation is CASTEQGTTNTEAFF. The whole variable domain, filled in from reference TRBV7-9 and TRBJ1-1, reads DTGVSQNPRHKITKRGQNVTFRCDPISEHNRLYWYRQTLGQGPEFLTYFQNEAQLEKSRLLSDRFSAERPKGSFSTLEIQRTEQGDSAMYLCASTEQGTTNTEAFFGQGTRLTVV.

The chain is built from TRBV10-3 and TRBJ2-1; 9 bases are shared with TRBD2. After removal of 4 bases from V and 8 bases from J, the junction contained 12 bases not matched to a gene. CDR1 and CDR2 from the germline V gene are ENHRY and SYGVKD. The CDR3 has 16 residues. CDR3 residues: CAISVTAGGASDEQFF. CDR3 DNA sequence: TGTGCCATCAGTGTGACTGCGGGGGGGGCCAGTGATGAGCAGTTCTTC.